The present TCR beta chain was sequenced within a study of blood T cell repertoires in COVID-19. Study details: The cDNA or gDNA used as material had been derived from T cells, B-cell-depleted T cells, or PBMCs.

All enrollees were roughly 18 to 95 years old and from under 25 US areas. A case of COVID-19 had been met by exposed participants within 2 weeks before study entry. Clones were sequenced by immunoSEQ multiplex PCR, and TCRdb holds only the in-frame ones, with some missing. The repertoire has 200,000 to 250,000 clones, nearly 90% of them found once; the top ten carry over 12%. J gave up 5 bases and V 0 bases, and 1 base lay outside the gene matches. This CDR3 spans 15 amino acids. Germline V gives CDR1 SNHLY, CDR2 FYNNEI. The material sequenced was PBMCs or T cells enriched from blood (not recorded which). The clonotype was recovered from a man aged 30-40 years who had been exposed to COVID-19. This chain links TRBV2 with TRBJ1-5; the match to TRBD1 covers 10 bases. The CDR3 is CASSEATGGYQPQHF. Here the CDR3 DNA reads TGTGCCAGCAGTGAAGCGACAGGGGGCTATCAGCCCCAGCATTTT.